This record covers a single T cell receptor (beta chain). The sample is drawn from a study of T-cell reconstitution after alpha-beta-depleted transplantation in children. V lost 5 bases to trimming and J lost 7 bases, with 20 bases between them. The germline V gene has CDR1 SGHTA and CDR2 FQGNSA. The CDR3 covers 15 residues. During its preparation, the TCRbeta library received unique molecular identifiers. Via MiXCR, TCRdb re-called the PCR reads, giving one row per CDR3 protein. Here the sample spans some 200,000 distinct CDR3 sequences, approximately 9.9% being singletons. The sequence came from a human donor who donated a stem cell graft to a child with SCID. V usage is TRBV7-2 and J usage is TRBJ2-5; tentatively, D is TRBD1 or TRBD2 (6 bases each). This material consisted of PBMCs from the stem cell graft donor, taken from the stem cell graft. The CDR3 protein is CASSPTLQGSGTQYF. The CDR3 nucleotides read TGTGCCAGCAGCCCGACGCTACAGGGTAGCGGGACCCAGTACTTC.